The 15 T cell receptor beta chains given below trace back to one sample, sequenced in a study of blood T cell repertoires in COVID-19 (TCRdb year 2020). The library was made by the immunoSEQ multiplex PCR assay. Entries here come from immuneACCESS through TCRdb and include only in-frame sequences with V and J called. Some clones fail to appear in such tables; in the studies checked, an unresolved V gene covers under half of the shortfall, and the cause of the remainder is unknown. The sample table holds approximately 91,000 clones, of which about 80% were seen once. Together, the top ten hold around 24% of the sample. The sample was peripheral blood. These receptors were taken from a man aged 70-80 years with acute or convalescent COVID-19.

The chain combines TRBV6-5 with TRBJ2-7; 11 positions match TRBD1. Looked up from germline, CDR1 is MNHEY and CDR2 is SVGAGI. The CDR3 loop spans 15 amino acids. With V trimmed by 0 bases and J by 7 bases, 5 bases remained unmatched. CDR3 bases: TGTGCCAGCAGTTACTCCGGGACAGGGGGATATGAGCAGTACTTC. Translation: CASSYSGTGGYEQYF.

The J gene is TRBJ2-7, the V gene TRBV25-1, with D perhaps TRBD1 (5 bases). Trimming stripped 3 bases from V and 0 bases from J, with 18 bases between. Germline V gives CDR1 MGHDK, CDR2 SYGVNS. The CDR3 covers 17 residues. In DNA, the CDR3 is TGTGCCAGCAGTGATCAAGGTGGGGCAGCAAGCTCCTACGAGCAGTACTTC. Protein: CASSDQGGAASSYEQYF.

This clone was counted only a few times. This chain connects TRBV18 to TRBJ1-5; possibly TRBD1 for D (6 bases). CDR3 length equals 18 residues. From germline, CDR1 is KGHSH and CDR2 LQKENI. The V gene lost 4 bases and the J gene lost 0 bases, with 19 bases spanning the gap. The DNA of the CDR3 is TGTGCCAGCTCACTTGATTGGGGGCCGAGGTATAGCAATCAGCCCCAGCATTTT. Its protein product is CASSLDWGPRYSNQPQHF.

V is TRBV29-1 and J is TRBJ2-7; possible D gene TRBD2, 6 bases. V lost 4 bases and J 0 bases, leaving 10 bases between the germline ends. Germline-derived CDR1 and CDR2 are SQVTM and ANQGSEA. The CDR3 contains 13 residues. Here the CDR3 reads CSVGVRDSYEQYF. In nucleotides, the CDR3 is TGCAGCGTTGGTGTGCGGGACTCCTACGAGCAGTACTTC.

The chain carries TRBV5-5 and TRBJ2-3; D gene unclear. V gave up 4 bases and J gave up 2 bases, with 5 bases separating them. The CDR3 is 12 amino acids. CDR1 and CDR2 from the germline V gene are SGHKS and YYEKEE (reference sequence). The CDR3 DNA sequence: TGTGCCAGCAGCCTCTACACAGATACGCAGTATTTT. Amino acids: CASSLYTDTQYF.

This rearrangement joins TRBV7-9 to TRBJ2-3, with D perhaps TRBD1 (5 bases). CDR1 is SEHNR and CDR2 is FQNEAQ in the germline V gene (reference sequence). CDR3 size: 16 residues. The V gene lost 1 base and the J gene lost 3 bases, with 14 bases spanning the gap. The DNA for the CDR3 is TGTGCCAGCAGCTTAGAGACGCTCAGGACAACAGATACGCAGTATTTT. Its translation: CASSLETLRTTDTQYF.

This clone has just a few counts. This chain uses TRBV27 with TRBJ2-1; maybe TRBD2 (5 bases). V lost 3 bases to trimming and J lost 1 base, with 19 bases between them. Per the germline V gene, CDR1 is MNHEY and CDR2 is SMNVEV (reference sequence). This CDR3 contains 18 residues. The CDR3 bases are TGTGCCAGCAGTTTCCGGCATAGGTGGGAGAGGTCCTACAATGAGCAGTTCTTC. Its translation: CASSFRHRWERSYNEQFF.

The CDR3 here is CSVVPAGETQYF. The CDR3, as DNA: TGCAGCGTTGTTCCCGCGGGAGAGACCCAGTACTTC. The chain combines TRBV29-1 with TRBJ2-5; D perhaps matches TRBD2 (5 bases). The CDR3 is 12 amino acids. V lost 4 bases and J 4 bases, leaving 10 bases between the germline ends. Germline V CDR1 and CDR2: SQVTM, ANQGSEA.

The chain links TRBV28 to TRBJ1-5; unclear D gene. Germline loops: CDR1 MDHEN, CDR2 SYDVKM. V was pared by 6 bases and J by 7 bases, with 25 bases between. This CDR3 is 17 amino acids long. The CDR3 loop is CASSRPGDLQPGQPQHF. CDR3 nucleotides: TGTGCCAGCAGCCGCCCGGGAGACCTCCAACCCGGGCAGCCCCAGCATTTT.

The V gene is TRBV9, the J gene TRBJ2-7; no clear D. Germline assignment: CDR1 SGDLS and CDR2 YYNGEE. The CDR3 has 12 amino acids. The V end lost 2 bases, the J end lost 0 bases, and 3 bases lay between the germline ends. CDR3 sequence reads: CASSVSSYEQYF. CDR3 in DNA: TGTGCCAGCAGCGTCTCCTCCTACGAGCAGTACTTC.

Only one count was recorded for this clone. The chain joins TRBV7-2 to TRBJ1-4; D call uncertain. Trimming left V 5 bases short and J 8 bases short, with 15 bases between. The germline gives CDR1 SGHTA, CDR2 FQGNSA. The CDR3 loop spans 14 amino acids. DNA of the CDR3: TGTGCCAGCAGCGAGATGGTGGCGGGGGAAAAACTGTTTTTT. Its translation is CASSEMVAGEKLFF.

This clone showed up just a few times. The rearrangement links TRBV2 to TRBJ2-7, with D tentatively TRBD2 (6 bases). V shed 4 bases and J shed 2 bases, with 12 bases lying between them. This CDR3 spans 14 amino acids. Germline CDR1 and CDR2: SNHLY and FYNNEI. The CDR3 sequence is CASSAPSVPYEQYF. The CDR3 nucleotides read TGTGCCAGCAGTGCTCCTAGCGTACCCTACGAGCAGTACTTC.

This sequence joins TRBV30 and TRBJ1-2, with D tentatively TRBD1 (6 bases). Trimming pared 1 base from V and 7 bases from J, leaving 7 bases between. Germline V lookup: CDR1 GTSNPN, CDR2 SVGIG (reference sequence). The CDR3 has 11 residues. CDR3 sequence: CAWSGTAGYTF. The CDR3 DNA is TGTGCCTGGAGTGGGACAGCTGGCTACACCTTC.

Only a few counts were recorded for this clone. This chain uses TRBV7-8 with TRBJ1-5, with 7 bases that match TRBD1. The CDR3 spans 14 residues. V lost 5 bases to trimming and J lost 4 bases; unmatched junction nucleotides: 5. Germline lookup yields CDR1 SGHVS and CDR2 FQNEAQ. CDR3: CASSGETGNQPQHF. As DNA, the CDR3 is TGTGCCAGCAGCGGCGAGACAGGGAATCAGCCCCAGCATTTT.

Worth noting for this clone: The same CDR3 also results from other DNA sequences found in this sample. V usage is TRBV28 and J usage is TRBJ2-7; D may be TRBD2 (5 bases). V shed 3 bases and J shed 1 base, with 16 bases lying between them. The CDR3 consists of 16 residues. Germline V gene data show CDR1 as MDHEN and CDR2 as SYDVKM. CDR3 sequence (DNA): TGTGCCAGCAGTTTTTCTCTCGCAGGACTTTCCTACGAGCAGTACTTC. Translating it yields CASSFSLAGLSYEQYF.